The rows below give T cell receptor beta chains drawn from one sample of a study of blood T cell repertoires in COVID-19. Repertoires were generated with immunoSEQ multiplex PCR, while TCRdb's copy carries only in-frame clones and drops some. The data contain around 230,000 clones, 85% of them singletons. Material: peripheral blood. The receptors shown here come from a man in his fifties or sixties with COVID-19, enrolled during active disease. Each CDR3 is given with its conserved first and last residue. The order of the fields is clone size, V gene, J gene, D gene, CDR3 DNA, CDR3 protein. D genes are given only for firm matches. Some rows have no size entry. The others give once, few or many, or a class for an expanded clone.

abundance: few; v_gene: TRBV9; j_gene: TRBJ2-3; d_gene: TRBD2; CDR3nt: TGTGCCAGCAGCGTAAGCGGGGGGGACGGAGATACGCAGTATTTT; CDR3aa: CASSVSGGDGDTQYF
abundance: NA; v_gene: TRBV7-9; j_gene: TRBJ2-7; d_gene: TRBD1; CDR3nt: TGTGCCAGCAGCTATACAGGGGACGAGCAGTACTTC; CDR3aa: CASSYTGDEQYF
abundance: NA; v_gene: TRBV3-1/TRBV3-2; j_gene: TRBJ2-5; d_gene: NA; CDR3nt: TGTGCCAGCAGCCAAGGGGTACGGCCCGGAGGAGAGACCCAGTACTTC; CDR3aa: CASSQGVRPGGETQYF
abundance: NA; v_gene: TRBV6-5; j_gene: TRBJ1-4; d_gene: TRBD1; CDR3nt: TGTGCCAGCAGTTACTTACAGGGGTCTACTAATGAAAAACTGTTTTTT; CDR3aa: CASSYLQGSTNEKLFF
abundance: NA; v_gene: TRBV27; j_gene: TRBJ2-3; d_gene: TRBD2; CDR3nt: TGTGCCAGCAGTTTCCTTTCCGCCTATAGCGGGGATACCACAGATACGCAGTATTTT; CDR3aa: CASSFLSAYSGDTTDTQYF
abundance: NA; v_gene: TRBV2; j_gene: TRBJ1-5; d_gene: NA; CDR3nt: TGTGCCAGCAGCGAATCTGGCCCAGGGGTTCGGCCCCAGCATTTT; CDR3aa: CASSESGPGVRPQHF
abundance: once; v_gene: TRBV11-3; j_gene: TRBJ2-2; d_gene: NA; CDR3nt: TGTGCCAGCACTCTAAAAGGAGGGGTAGGAGGGGAGCTGTTTTTT; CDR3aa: CASTLKGGVGGELFF
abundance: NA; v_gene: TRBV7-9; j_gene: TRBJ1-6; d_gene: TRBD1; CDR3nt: TGTGCCAGCAGCTCGGGACAGACTAATTCACCCCTCCACTTT; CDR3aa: CASSSGQTNSPLHF
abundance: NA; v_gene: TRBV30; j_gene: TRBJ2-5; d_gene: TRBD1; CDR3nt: TGTGCCTGGAGTGACGGGACAGGGAAACAAGAGACCCAGTACTTC; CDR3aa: CAWSDGTGKQETQYF
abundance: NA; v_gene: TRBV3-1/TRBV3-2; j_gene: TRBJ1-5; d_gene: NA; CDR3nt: TGTGCCAGCAGCCAATCGGAGGGTACTCAGCCCCAGCATTTT; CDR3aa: CASSQSEGTQPQHF
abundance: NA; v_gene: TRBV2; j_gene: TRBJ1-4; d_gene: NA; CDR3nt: TGTGCCAGCAGTGAACAGATAACAACTAATGAAAAACTGTTTTTT; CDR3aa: CASSEQITTNEKLFF
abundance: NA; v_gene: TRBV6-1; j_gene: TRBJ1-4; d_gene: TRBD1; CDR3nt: TGTGCCAGCAGTGAAGACAGGGGGCGAGAAAAACTGTTTTTT; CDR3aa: CASSEDRGREKLFF
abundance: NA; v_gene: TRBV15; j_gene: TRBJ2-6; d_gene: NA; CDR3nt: TGTGCCACCAGCAGAGCAAAATCCTCTGGGGCCAACGTCCTGACTTTC; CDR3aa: CATSRAKSSGANVLTF
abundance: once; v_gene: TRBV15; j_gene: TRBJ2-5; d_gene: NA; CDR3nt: TGTGCCACCAGCAGAAACCTTGGCTCGGGGGAGACCCAGTACTTC; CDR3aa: CATSRNLGSGETQYF
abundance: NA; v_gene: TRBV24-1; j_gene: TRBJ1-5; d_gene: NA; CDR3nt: TGTGCCACCAGTGCGGGGGGCAATCAGCCCCAGCATTTT; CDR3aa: CATSAGGNQPQHF
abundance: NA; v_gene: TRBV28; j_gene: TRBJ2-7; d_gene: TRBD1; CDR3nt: TGTGCCAGCAGTGGGGACAGGGGATACGAGCAGTACTTC; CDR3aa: CASSGDRGYEQYF
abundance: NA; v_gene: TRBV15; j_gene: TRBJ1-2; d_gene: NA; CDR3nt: TGTGCCACCAGCAGAGAGGAAGGGGAAGGCTACACCTTC; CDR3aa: CATSREEGEGYTF
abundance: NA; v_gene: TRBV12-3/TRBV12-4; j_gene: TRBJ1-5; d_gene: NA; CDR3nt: TGTGCCAGCAGTTTTACAGGGAATCAGCCCCAGCATTTT; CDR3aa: CASSFTGNQPQHF
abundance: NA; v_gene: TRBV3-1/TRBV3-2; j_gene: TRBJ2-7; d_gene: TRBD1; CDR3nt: TGTGCCAGCAGCCAAGATCCGACAGGGTCCTACGAGCAGTACTTC; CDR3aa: CASSQDPTGSYEQYF
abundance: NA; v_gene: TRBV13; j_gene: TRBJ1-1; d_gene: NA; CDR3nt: TGTGCCAGCACCCAGGGCGGGGCAGGTGAAGCTTTCTTT; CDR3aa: CASTQGGAGEAFF